Listed below are T cell receptor beta chains from one sample, sequenced in a study of blood T cell repertoires in COVID-19. Profiling relied on immunoSEQ multiplex PCR, and the TCRdb table lists in-frame clones only, not all of them. This table has 100,000 to 150,000 clones, around 89% appearing once. Sequenced sample: peripheral blood. The receptors originated from a man in his fifties with acute or convalescent COVID-19. Both conserved end residues are part of each CDR3. The D gene is left open where the match is weak. Only part of the rows carry a size: once, few, many, or a class if the clone is expanded.

j_call clone_size d_call v_call cdr3_length cdr3_aa cdr3_nt
TRBJ2-3 few - TRBV11-2 13 CASRSPSTDTQYF TGTGCCAGCAGGTCCCCTAGCACAGATACGCAGTATTTT
TRBJ2-1 - TRBD2 TRBV9 15 CASSSGTSMYNEQFF TGTGCCAGCAGCTCCGGGACTAGCATGTACAATGAGCAGTTCTTC
TRBJ2-7 once - TRBV7-9 16 CASSSAKGHSSYEQYF TGTGCCAGCAGCTCCGCGAAGGGACATAGCTCCTACGAGCAGTACTTC
TRBJ2-7 - - TRBV15 15 CATSPRRQAAYEQYF TGTGCCACCAGCCCCCGCCGACAGGCCGCCTACGAGCAGTACTTC
TRBJ1-5 - - TRBV29-1 12 CSGGETGQPQHF TGCAGCGGGGGGGAAACAGGACAGCCCCAGCATTTT
TRBJ1-1 few - TRBV19 12 CASRHRNTEAFF TGTGCCAGTAGACACAGGAACACTGAAGCTTTCTTT
TRBJ1-1 - TRBD1 TRBV19 15 CASRLWTGMGTEAFF TGTGCCAGTAGACTTTGGACAGGCATGGGCACTGAAGCTTTCTTT
TRBJ2-7 - - TRBV10-3 14 CAISEREATYEQYF TGTGCCATCAGTGAAAGAGAAGCAACCTACGAGCAGTACTTC
TRBJ2-7 once TRBD2 TRBV6-2/TRBV6-3 12 CASSLLAGPLYF TGTGCCAGCAGTTTACTAGCGGGGCCTTTGTACTTC
TRBJ1-1 once TRBD1 TRBV7-8 16 CASSIQGRGVNTEAFF TGTGCCAGCAGCATACAGGGGAGAGGGGTGAACACTGAAGCTTTCTTT
TRBJ1-6 - - TRBV28 13 CASSAGLRTPLHF TGTGCCAGCAGTGCGGGATTAAGGACCCCTCTCCACTTT
TRBJ1-6 - - TRBV6-5 15 CASRVTGIRNSPLHF TGTGCCAGCAGGGTAACAGGGATACGAAATTCACCCCTCCACTTT
TRBJ1-2 once - TRBV12-3/TRBV12-4 12 CASSLSEYGYTF TGTGCCAGCAGTTTATCTGAGTATGGCTACACCTTC
TRBJ2-1 - - TRBV5-8 14 CASSPRDFYNEQFF TGTGCCAGCAGCCCGAGGGACTTCTACAATGAGCAGTTCTTC
TRBJ1-5 - - TRBV4-1 13 CASSAGGDRPQHF TGCGCCAGCAGCGCAGGAGGGGATCGGCCCCAGCATTTT
TRBJ1-2 - - TRBV5-1 15 CASSLGGGSGYGYTF TGCGCCAGCAGCTTGGGTGGAGGGAGCGGGTATGGCTACACCTTC
TRBJ1-1 - - TRBV6-6 12 CASSPGNTEAFF TGTGCCAGCAGTCCCGGGAACACTGAAGCTTTCTTT
TRBJ2-1 - TRBD1 TRBV7-3 13 CASSLGQGNEQFF TGTGCCAGCAGCTTAGGACAGGGGAATGAGCAGTTCTTC
TRBJ2-1 - - TRBV6-5 14 CASSRGTTYNEQFF TGTGCCAGCAGTAGGGGGACTACCTACAATGAGCAGTTCTTC
TRBJ2-7 - TRBD1 TRBV2 13 CASSGLGGNEQYF TGTGCCAGCAGTGGGTTAGGGGGCAACGAGCAGTACTTC
TRBJ1-3 few - TRBV28 15 CASSQRPYVGNTIYF TGTGCCAGCAGCCAGAGGCCGTACGTCGGAAACACCATATATTTT
TRBJ1-2 - - TRBV18 15 CASSPPAGTNYGYTF TGTGCCAGCTCACCACCGGCAGGGACTAACTATGGCTACACCTTC
TRBJ2-1 - TRBD2 TRBV28 17 CASSLLLGSAGLSEQFF TGTGCCAGCAGTTTACTCCTCGGGTCAGCGGGACTGTCTGAGCAGTTCTTC
TRBJ1-1 - - TRBV25-1 15 CASSRYGRVNTEAFF TGTGCCAGCAGTCGGTATGGGCGGGTGAACACTGAAGCTTTCTTT
TRBJ1-5 - - TRBV7-9 14 CASSLDNSNQPQHF TGTGCCAGCAGCTTAGATAATAGCAATCAGCCCCAGCATTTT
TRBJ2-2 - - TRBV5-4 11 CASSSRGELFF TGTGCCAGCAGCTCGAGGGGGGAGCTGTTTTTT
TRBJ2-7 - - TRBV6-1 14 CASREGTPPYEQYF TGTGCCAGCAGGGAAGGGACACCCCCCTACGAGCAGTACTTC
TRBJ1-1 - TRBD1 TRBV10-1 15 CASSAGIQVGQGVFF TGCGCCAGCAGTGCGGGGATCCAAGTAGGACAGGGAGTTTTCTTT
TRBJ1-2 - - TRBV20-1 11 CSARSDYGYTF TGCAGTGCTCGTTCAGACTATGGCTACACCTTC
TRBJ1-5 - - TRBV4-1 15 CASSQDEQTRQPQHF TGCGCCAGCAGCCAAGACGAACAGACCAGACAGCCCCAGCATTTT
TRBJ1-2 - - TRBV28 12 CASSYQVYGYTF TGTGCCAGCAGTTATCAGGTCTATGGCTACACCTTC
TRBJ2-1 - - TRBV19 11 CANYEENSRFF TGTGCCAACTACGAAGAGAATTCGCGGTTCTTC
TRBJ1-6 - - TRBV7-9 14 CASSLMGAWSPLHF TGTGCCAGCAGCTTAATGGGGGCCTGGTCACCCCTCCACTTT
TRBJ1-3 - - TRBV30 13 CAWRQGWENTIYF TGTGCCTGGAGGCAGGGGTGGGAAAACACCATATATTTT
TRBJ2-7 - - TRBV5-3 14 CARSLVRGSYEQYF TGTGCCAGAAGCTTGGTTCGGGGTAGCTACGAGCAGTACTTC
TRBJ1-4 - - TRBV20-1 10 CSASREKLFF TGCAGTGCATCTCGTGAAAAACTGTTTTTT
TRBJ1-1 once - TRBV6-5 15 CASSYSRTLNTEAFF TGTGCCAGCAGTTACTCGAGGACACTGAACACTGAAGCTTTCTTT
TRBJ1-5 - - TRBV28 15 CASRAGGKDNQPQHF TGTGCCAGCAGAGCCGGAGGGAAGGACAATCAGCCCCAGCATTTT
TRBJ2-2 - TRBD1 TRBV7-9 14 CAGQEFANTGELFF TGTGCCGGACAGGAGTTCGCGAACACCGGGGAGCTGTTTTTT
TRBJ1-1 - - TRBV29-1 15 CSVAGGGVSNTEAFF TGCAGCGTTGCGGGGGGTGGGGTGTCGAACACTGAAGCTTTCTTT
TRBJ2-7 - - TRBV5-5 12 CASSFHGGEQYF TGTGCCAGCAGCTTCCACGGGGGCGAGCAGTACTTC
TRBJ2-5 - - TRBV3-1/TRBV3-2 14 CASSHAQGQETQYF TGTGCCAGCAGCCATGCTCAGGGTCAAGAGACCCAGTACTTC
TRBJ1-2 - - TRBV28 15 CATGVAWQSGYGYTF TGTGCCACCGGGGTGGCGTGGCAGTCAGGCTATGGCTACACCTTC
TRBJ2-2 - - TRBV6-5 14 CASRSDWGTGELFF TGTGCCAGCCGGTCGGACTGGGGCACCGGGGAGCTGTTTTTT
TRBJ1-2 - - TRBV6-5 11 CASSSLNGYTF TGTGCCAGCAGTTCCCTAAATGGCTACACCTTC
TRBJ1-2 - TRBD1 TRBV2 16 CASRPPSDDRGGSYTF TGTGCCAGCAGACCACCGAGCGACGACAGGGGAGGTAGCTACACCTTC
TRBJ1-5 - - TRBV9 13 CANGRSGNQPQHF TGTGCCAACGGCCGGAGTGGCAATCAGCCCCAGCATTTT
TRBJ1-6 - TRBD1 TRBV19 12 CASRTRTGGFHF TGTGCCAGTAGGACCCGGACAGGGGGCTTCCACTTT
TRBJ1-1 - TRBD1 TRBV10-2 15 CASSPGQVMNTEAFF TGCGCCAGCAGCCCGGGACAGGTTATGAACACTGAAGCTTTCTTT
TRBJ2-3 - TRBD2 TRBV27 18 CASSLNGDLAGSGDTQYF TGTGCCAGCAGTTTAAACGGGGATCTGGCCGGTAGCGGGGATACGCAGTATTTT
TRBJ1-5 - TRBD1 TRBV28 13 CASNDDRGRPQHF TGTGCCAGCAATGACGACAGGGGACGGCCCCAGCATTTT
TRBJ1-6 - TRBD1 TRBV5-1 14 CASSTQGQNSPLHF TGCGCCAGCAGCACACAGGGGCAGAATTCACCCCTCCACTTT
TRBJ2-3 few - TRBV28 14 CASSLYRFEDTQYF TGTGCCAGCAGTTTATACAGGTTTGAGGATACGCAGTATTTT
TRBJ2-1 - TRBD2 TRBV19 15 CASSTGLADYNEQFF TGTGCCAGTAGTACAGGACTAGCAGACTACAATGAGCAGTTCTTC